The 10 T cell receptor beta chains in this list originate from one sample, sequenced in a study of metastatic and nonmetastatic thyroid tumors (dated by TCRdb to 2020 to 2021). No patient had received any treatment before thyroid surgery. The library came from PCR. The sample was run on an Illumina HiSeq 4000. TCRdb trimmed public reads at Q25 via fastp, called clones via MiXCR and kept in-frame beta chains. This sample lists approximately 35,000 clones; approximately 31% were detected once. The ten largest clones add up to around 16% of the sample. The source material was tumor tissue. Receptors were obtained from a female donor with papillary thyroid cancer or a benign thyroid nodule (not recorded which). Some clones in this sample may be carry-over from other donors' samples.

The count of this clone is one. V and J are TRBV5-1 and TRBJ2-3, with D possibly matching TRBD2 (6 bases). CDR3 length: 14 residues. Trimming took 4 bases from V and 6 from J, leaving 15 bases between them. CDR1 SGHRS and CDR2 YFSETQ come from the germline V gene. The chain's CDR3 is CASSPRRATDTQYF. The CDR3 DNA reads TGCGCCAGCAGCCCCCGGAGGGCGACCGATACGCAGTATTTT.

This rearrangement joins TRBV6-1 to TRBJ1-3; tentatively, D is TRBD1 (6 bases). The CDR3 consists of 15 residues. The germline gives CDR1 MNHNS, CDR2 SASEGT. V lost 2 bases to trimming and J lost 4 bases, with 12 bases between them. This CDR3 reads CASSERTVTGNTIYF. CDR3 sequence (DNA): TGTGCCAGCAGTGAAAGGACAGTGACGGGAAACACCATATATTTT.

This clone turned up a few times. This chain connects TRBV2 to TRBJ2-7; no definite D call. Germline V lookup: CDR1 SNHLY, CDR2 FYNNEI. The CDR3 has 11 residues. V was pared by 4 bases and J by 7 bases, with 8 bases between. This CDR3 reads CASSVAREQYF. In nucleotides, the CDR3 is TGTGCCAGCAGTGTGGCTCGGGAGCAGTACTTC.

This clone was observed a few times. This chain connects TRBV6-1 to TRBJ1-2; TRBD1 might be the D (5 bases). This CDR3 comprises 13 residues. Germline CDR1 is MNHNS and CDR2 is SASEGT. V shed 4 bases and J shed 0 bases, with 6 bases lying between them. The CDR3, as DNA: TGTGCCAGCAGTGGACAGTCTAACTATGGCTACACCTTC. As protein: CASSGQSNYGYTF.

This clone was detected a few times. This chain links TRBV6-6 with TRBJ2-2; 11 bases map to TRBD2. The CDR3 length is 18 residues. V lost 5 bases and J lost 5; bases outside the gene matches: 13. Per germline, CDR1 MNHNY and CDR2 SVGAGI (reference sequence). CDR3 sequence (DNA): TGTGCCAGCAGTCCCGTAGCGGGAGGGCCCTTAGGAACCGGGGAGCTGTTTTTT. Protein product: CASSPVAGGPLGTGELFF.

The V and J genes are TRBV19 and TRBJ1-2, with a possible D match to TRBD1 (5 bases). The CDR3 sequence is 13 residues long. CDR1 and CDR2 (germline): LNHDA, SQIVND (reference sequence). V was clipped by 2 bases and J by 10 bases, with 14 bases between them. CDR3 amino acids: CASSILGAGTYTF. As DNA, the CDR3 is TGTGCCAGTAGTATATTAGGCGCAGGGACCTACACCTTC.

This clone was recorded a few times. The rearrangement joins TRBV2 to TRBJ2-7; the match to TRBD1 covers 10 bases. CDR1 is SNHLY, CDR2 FYNNEI, per germline. CDR3 size: 15 residues. The V gene end was trimmed by 6 bases and the J gene end by 2 bases; junction bases not matched to a gene: 7. As DNA, the CDR3 is TGTGCCAGCAGACTCCGGGACAGGGGAACCTACGAGCAGTACTTC. Protein: CASRLRDRGTYEQYF.

This chain uses TRBV6-2 or TRBV6-3 with TRBJ2-1; TRBD2 agrees at 11 bases. Trimming took 6 bases from V and 7 from J; bases not matched to a gene: 11. CDR3 size: 16 residues. Germline CDR1 and CDR2: MNHEY and SVGEGT. CDR3 amino acids: CASRALAGGPSNEQFF. The CDR3 DNA sequence: TGTGCCAGCAGAGCCTTAGCGGGAGGGCCCTCAAATGAGCAGTTCTTC.

This chain joins TRBV6-5 and TRBJ2-2; 8 bases are shared with TRBD2. In germline, CDR1 is MNHEY, CDR2 SVGAGI. The CDR3 extends over 16 amino acids. V gave up 0 bases and J gave up 6 bases; unmatched junction bases: 6. The CDR3 nucleotides read TGTGCCAGCAGTTACTCTGTCGGGAGGGCCGCCGGGGAGCTGTTTTTT. It codes for CASSYSVGRAAGELFF.

This rearrangement joins TRBV6-2 or TRBV6-3 to TRBJ1-2; possibly TRBD1 for D (5 bases). Deletions cut 8 bases from V and 8 bases from J, with 12 bases between. Germline lookup yields CDR1 MNHEY and CDR2 SVGEGT. This CDR3 contains 11 residues. The CDR3, as DNA: TGTGCCAGCGTCGACAGCTTCGGCTACACCTTC. Translation: CASVDSFGYTF.